The rows below give T cell receptor beta chains drawn from one sample of a study of blood T cell repertoires in COVID-19. Using immunoSEQ multiplex PCR, the repertoire was profiled, and TCRdb retains in-frame clones only, with some absent. The table records approximately 200,000 clones, approximately 91% of them present only once. The specimen was peripheral blood. Every receptor here comes from a man between 70 and 80 years old with active or convalescent COVID-19. The CDR3 runs from the conserved cysteine through the conserved F or W. A D gene is named only where the DNA matches it firmly. Expanded clones get a size class; other rows say once, few or many, or leave the size out.

size	V	D	J	DNA	CDR3
.	TRBV13	TRBD2	TRBJ2-7	TGTGCCAGCAGCCTCCGACTAGCGGGAGTCTACGAGCAGTACTTC	CASSLRLAGVYEQYF
.	TRBV5-1	.	TRBJ1-5	TGCGCCAGCAGCCGGGGTGAGGCCAATCAGCCCCAGCATTTT	CASSRGEANQPQHF
.	TRBV5-1	.	TRBJ2-3	TGCGCCAGCAGCTGGGATGGCACGGGACAGCAGTATTTT	CASSWDGTGQQYF
.	TRBV27	.	TRBJ1-1	TGTGCCAGCACCCAGGGCGGAACTGAAGCTTTCTTT	CASTQGGTEAFF
.	TRBV28	TRBD2	TRBJ2-3	TGTGCCAGCAGTTTACCTAGCGGGGGGTTAGATACGCAGTATTTT	CASSLPSGGLDTQYF
few	TRBV30	TRBD2	TRBJ2-5	TGTGCTTTCGACACGGGGGGAGAGACCCAGTACTTC	CAFDTGGETQYF
.	TRBV6-5	.	TRBJ1-3	TGTGCCAGCTGGGGACTATTGATTGGAAACACCATATATTTT	CASWGLLIGNTIYF
few	TRBV6-2/TRBV6-3	.	TRBJ1-5	TGTGCCAGCAGTTACTTCGGACAGAAACAAAATCAGCCCCAGCATTTT	CASSYFGQKQNQPQHF
.	TRBV4-1	.	TRBJ2-1	TGCGCCAGCAGCCAAGATACGGGGTTTTGGTCCTCGCAGTTCTTC	CASSQDTGFWSSQFF
.	TRBV9	.	TRBJ2-5	TGTGCCAGCAGCGTAAGATCCAGCGACCAAGAGACCCAGTACTTC	CASSVRSSDQETQYF
.	TRBV15	.	TRBJ1-4	TGTGCCACCAGCGGGAACAGGGCGACTAATGAAAAACTGTTTTTT	CATSGNRATNEKLFF
.	TRBV2	TRBD1	TRBJ2-7	TGTGCCAGCAGTGGGCAACAGGGGGCCTACGAGCAGTACTTC	CASSGQQGAYEQYF
.	TRBV6-2/TRBV6-3	TRBD2	TRBJ2-1	TGTGCCAGCAGTGATCTACTAGCGGAGGGCTACAATGAGCAGTTCTTC	CASSDLLAEGYNEQFF
few	TRBV5-4	.	TRBJ1-3	TGTGCCAGCAGCTTTGTTCCGGGAATGGAGTCCTATGGAAACACCATATATTTT	CASSFVPGMESYGNTIYF
.	TRBV10-3	.	TRBJ1-2	TGTGCCATCAGCTACAGGGACTATGGCTACACCTTC	CAISYRDYGYTF
.	TRBV6-2/TRBV6-3	.	TRBJ2-7	TGTGCCAGCAGTCATCCCGGGGTCCCGAGCGCCGAGCAGTACTTC	CASSHPGVPSAEQYF
.	TRBV10-1	.	TRBJ2-5	TGCGCCTCCTCGAAAAACAGGGTGGAAGAGACCCAGTACTTC	CASSKNRVEETQYF
.	TRBV12-5	.	TRBJ2-5	TGTGCTAGTGCCCGGTACGGCGTCACACAGGCCCAGTACTTC	CASARYGVTQAQYF
.	TRBV6-2/TRBV6-3	TRBD2	TRBJ2-1	TGTGCCAGCAGTTACGAACTAGCGGGAGGAGAGGAGCAGTTCTTC	CASSYELAGGEEQFF
.	TRBV28	.	TRBJ1-1	TGTGCCAGCAGAGCGGACGTCCTTAAAGCTTTCTTT	CASRADVLKAFF
.	TRBV5-1	.	TRBJ1-3	TGCGCCAGCAGCGGAGCAGGGGTCCGCTCTGGAAACACCATATATTTT	CASSGAGVRSGNTIYF
.	TRBV19	.	TRBJ1-2	TGTGCCAGTAGTATAGAAGAGGACTATGGCTACACCTTC	CASSIEEDYGYTF
.	TRBV7-9	.	TRBJ2-7	TGTGCCAGCAGCGGTCGGACAGACGAGCAGTACTTC	CASSGRTDEQYF
.	TRBV9	TRBD1	TRBJ1-2	TGTGCCAGCAGCGTAGGCGGCCGACAGGGGGCGCAAGGCTACACCTTC	CASSVGGRQGAQGYTF
.	TRBV4-1	TRBD1	TRBJ2-3	TGCGCCAGCAGCCAAGATCGAGGGGGCGGCACAGATACGCAGTATTTT	CASSQDRGGGTDTQYF
once	TRBV29-1	TRBD1	TRBJ2-3	TGCAGCGCCGGGACAGACAGCACAGATACGCAGTATTTT	CSAGTDSTDTQYF
.	TRBV7-6	.	TRBJ2-1	TGTGCCAGCAGCTTAGTGGCTAGCGACCACAATGAGCAGTTCTTC	CASSLVASDHNEQFF
.	TRBV28	.	TRBJ2-3	TGTGCCAGCAGTTTGGAGAGAGGTACCACAGATACGCAGTATTTT	CASSLERGTTDTQYF
.	TRBV3-1/TRBV3-2	.	TRBJ2-2	TGTGCCAGCAGCCAAGGAGCTAGACGTCGAGGGGAGCTGTTTTTT	CASSQGARRRGELFF
.	TRBV30	.	TRBJ1-1	TGTGCCTGGAGCCCGACAAGCATGAACACTGAAGCTTTCTTT	CAWSPTSMNTEAFF
.	TRBV2	TRBD1	TRBJ1-1	TGTGCCAGCACCTGGGGACAGGGGATGGGGAACACTGAAGCTTTCTTT	CASTWGQGMGNTEAFF
.	TRBV29-1	.	TRBJ1-1	TGCAGCGTTGCCCCTAGGTTGATGACTGAAGCTTTCTTT	CSVAPRLMTEAFF
.	TRBV27	.	TRBJ2-7	TGTGCCAGCAGTTCGTCCTACGAGCAGTACTTC	CASSSSYEQYF
.	TRBV6-1	.	TRBJ1-1	TGTGCCAGCAGTGAAGTTTGGCGGGAGAACACTGAAGCTTTCTTT	CASSEVWRENTEAFF
.	TRBV5-8	TRBD1	TRBJ2-1	TGTGCCAGCAGCGTTACAGGGGAACATGAGCAGTTCTTC	CASSVTGEHEQFF
.	TRBV18	TRBD1	TRBJ2-2	TGTGCCAGCTCACCAAGGACAGGGGTCACCGGGGAGCTGTTTTTT	CASSPRTGVTGELFF
.	TRBV2	.	TRBJ2-1	TGTGCCAACCGTCTGTCTAGCTCCCTAGTTACTGAGCAGTTCTTC	CANRLSSSLVTEQFF
.	TRBV5-1	.	TRBJ2-7	TGCGCCAGCAGTTCCGCCGGAGCCTACGAGCAGTACTTC	CASSSAGAYEQYF
.	TRBV6-2/TRBV6-3	.	TRBJ2-1	TGTGCCAGCAGTTCCCTAGTAGGAGCAAGCCCCCCAGGGTACTACAATGAGCAGTTCTTC	CASSSLVGASPPGYYNEQFF
.	TRBV19	.	TRBJ2-2	TGTGCCAGTAGTATAGTCGGAGGTTTGGACACCGGGGAGCTGTTTTTT	CASSIVGGLDTGELFF
.	TRBV7-9	.	TRBJ2-3	TGTGCCAGCAGCCCTGACCGGGTAGCTGCAGATACGCAGTATTTT	CASSPDRVAADTQYF
few	TRBV5-6	.	TRBJ1-2	TGTGCCAGCAGCGAAGGGGTTGGCTACACCTTC	CASSEGVGYTF
.	TRBV19	TRBD1	TRBJ2-5	TGTGCCAGTAGTATATATAACAGGGGGCAAGAGACCCAGTACTTC	CASSIYNRGQETQYF
.	TRBV9	TRBD2	TRBJ2-2	TGTGCCAGCAGCGTAGGGGCGGGAGGGCCGGTGGAGCTGTTTTTT	CASSVGAGGPVELFF
.	TRBV28	.	TRBJ2-7	TGTGCCAGCAGGAAAATGCGACACAGGGATATACTCTCCTACGAGCAGTACTTC	CASRKMRHRDILSYEQYF